This TCR beta chain comes out of a study of breast tumors, draining lymph nodes, adjacent tissues. From the multiplex PCR reads, TCRdb called clonotypes with MiXCR, one entry per CDR3 protein. This sample yields 200,000 to 250,000 distinct CDR3 sequences, of which less than 40% are seen a single time; approximately 3.6% belongs to the top ten. Breast cancer patients provided tissue from their axillary draining lymph nodes. V trimming: 4 bases; J trimming: 4 bases; junction bases outside the gene matches: 15. The V gene's germline CDR1 is SGHKS and CDR2 YYEKEE (reference sequence). This CDR3 spans 17 amino acids.

The receptor comes from a female donor with breast cancer. Some clones in this sample may be carry-over from other donors' samples. The rearrangement links TRBV5-5 to TRBJ2-5, with TRBD2 identical over 8 bases. Sequenced: axillary lymph node tissue. DNA of the CDR3: TGTGCCAGCAGCCCGGGGACTACCGGGGGGGCGCGAGAGACCCAGTACTTC. It encodes CASSPGTTGGARETQYF.